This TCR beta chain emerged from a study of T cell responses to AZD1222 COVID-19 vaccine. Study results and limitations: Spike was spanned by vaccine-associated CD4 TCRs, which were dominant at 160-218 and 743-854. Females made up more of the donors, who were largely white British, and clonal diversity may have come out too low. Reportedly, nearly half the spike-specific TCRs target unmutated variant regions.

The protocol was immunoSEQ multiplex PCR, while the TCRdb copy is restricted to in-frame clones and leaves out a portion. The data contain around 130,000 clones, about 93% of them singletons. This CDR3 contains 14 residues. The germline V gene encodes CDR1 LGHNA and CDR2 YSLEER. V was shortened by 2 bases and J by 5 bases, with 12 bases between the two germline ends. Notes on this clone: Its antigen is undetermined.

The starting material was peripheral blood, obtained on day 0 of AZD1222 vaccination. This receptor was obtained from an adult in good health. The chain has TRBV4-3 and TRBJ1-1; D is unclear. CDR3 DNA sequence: TGCGCCAGCAGCCAATCCACAGATAATACTGAAGCTTTCTTT. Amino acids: CASSQSTDNTEAFF.